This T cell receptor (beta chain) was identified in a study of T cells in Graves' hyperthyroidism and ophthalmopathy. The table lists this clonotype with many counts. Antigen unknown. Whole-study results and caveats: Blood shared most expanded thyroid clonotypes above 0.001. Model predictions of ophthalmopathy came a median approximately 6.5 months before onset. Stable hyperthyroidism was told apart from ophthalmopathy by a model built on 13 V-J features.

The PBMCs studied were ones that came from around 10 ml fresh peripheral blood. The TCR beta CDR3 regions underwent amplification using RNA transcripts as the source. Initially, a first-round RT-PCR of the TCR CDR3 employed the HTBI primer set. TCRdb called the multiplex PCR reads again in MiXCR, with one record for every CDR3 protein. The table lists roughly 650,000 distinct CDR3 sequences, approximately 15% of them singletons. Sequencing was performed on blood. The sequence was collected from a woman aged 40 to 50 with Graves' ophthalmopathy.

CDR3 sequence (DNA): TGTGCCATCAGTGAGGGACTAGCGGGAGGATACAATGAGCAGTTCTTC. Its protein is CAISEGLAGGYNEQFF. The V call is TRBV10-3, the J call TRBJ2-1, with 14 bases fitting TRBD2. Germline V lookup: CDR1 ENHRY, CDR2 SYGVKD. V shed 2 bases and J 4 bases; nucleotides not matched to a gene: 1. CDR3 size: 16 residues.